One and the same sample provided the 10 T cell receptor beta chains below, sequenced in a study of T cell responses to AZD1222 COVID-19 vaccine. Only in-frame clones appear in the TCRdb table, and some are missing; sequencing was by immunoSEQ multiplex PCR. The sample contains tens of thousands of clones, approximately 88% of which appear only once. Sequencing used peripheral blood, obtained 28 days after the second AZD1222 dose. These receptors came from an adult who received the AZD1222 COVID-19 vaccine.

The chain couples TRBV7-2 to TRBJ1-1; D is ambiguous. CDR3 length equals 13 residues. Trimming removed 5 bases from V and 1 base from J, with 8 bases in between. Germline lookup yields CDR1 SGHTA and CDR2 FQGNSA. CDR3 DNA: TGTGCCAGCAGCCGTGTGGGGAACACTGAAGCTTTCTTT. Protein product: CASSRVGNTEAFF.

V is TRBV2 and J is TRBJ1-3; 7 bases are a match to TRBD1. V was pared by 7 bases and J by 4 bases, with 7 bases of the junction left unmatched. CDR3 size: 14 residues. Germline V gene data show CDR1 as SNHLY and CDR2 as FYNNEI. The CDR3 sequence: CASIPGQIGNTIYF. In DNA form, the CDR3 reads TGTGCCAGCATTCCGGGACAGATAGGAAACACCATATATTTT.

The chain recombines TRBV7-9 with TRBJ2-7; D remains unclear. Trimming stripped 4 bases from V and 2 bases from J, with 3 bases between. Germline lookup yields CDR1 SEHNR and CDR2 FQNEAQ (reference sequence). The CDR3 extends over 11 amino acids. CDR3 sequence reads: CASSWAYEQYF. The DNA for the CDR3 is TGTGCCAGCAGCTGGGCCTACGAGCAGTACTTC. The full variable domain, its missing parts supplied by reference TRBV7-9 and TRBJ2-7, is DTGVSQNPRHKITKRGQNVTFRCDPISEHNRLYWYRQTLGQGPEFLTYFQNEAQLEKSRLLSDRFSAERPKGSFSTLEIQRTEQGDSAMYLCASSWAYEQYFGPGTRLTVT.

The V call is TRBV10-3, the J call TRBJ2-2, with 9 bases fitting TRBD2. This CDR3 has 16 residues. V was clipped by 6 bases and J by 1 base; unmatched bases: 6. Germline loops: CDR1 ENHRY, CDR2 SYGVKD. The CDR3 reads CAISATTSGNTGELFF. The CDR3 nucleotides read TGTGCCATCAGCGCGACGACTAGCGGGAACACCGGGGAGCTGTTTTTT.

The chain employs TRBV24-1 and TRBJ2-5, with D perhaps matching TRBD2 (6 bases). This CDR3 is 15 amino acids long. Germline CDR1 and CDR2: KGHDR and SFDVKD. V lost 4 bases and J 4 bases, leaving 15 bases between the germline ends. The CDR3 region is CATSDRRGGGETQYF. In DNA form, the CDR3 reads TGTGCCACCAGTGACCGCCGGGGAGGAGGAGAGACCCAGTACTTC.

The rearrangement uses TRBV6-1 and TRBJ2-1; D remains ambiguous. Deletions cut 3 bases from V and 9 bases from J, with 12 bases between. The CDR3 extends over 13 amino acids. Germline V gives CDR1 MNHNS, CDR2 SASEGT. This CDR3 reads CASSDSSLGEQFF. For the CDR3, the DNA is TGTGCCAGCAGTGACAGCTCGTTGGGTGAGCAGTTCTTC.

V gene TRBV6-6 combines with J gene TRBJ2-2; D not resolved. Trimming stripped 6 bases from V and 1 base from J, with 12 bases between. This CDR3 is 15 amino acids long. The germline gives CDR1 MNHNY, CDR2 SVGAGI (reference sequence). The CDR3 nucleotides read TGTGCCAGCAGGAACTCGATCGGGAACACCGGGGAGCTGTTTTTT. Its protein is CASRNSIGNTGELFF.

This chain uses TRBV4-1 with TRBJ1-4; D uncertain. Trimming pared 5 bases from V and 4 bases from J, leaving 11 bases between. The CDR3 sequence is 14 residues long. Germline V gene sequence: CDR1 MGHRA, CDR2 YSYEKL. This CDR3 is CASSGGVYNEKLFF. The CDR3 region has the DNA TGCGCCAGCAGCGGCGGTGTTTATAATGAAAAACTGTTTTTT.

V and J are TRBV3-1 (or the pseudogene TRBV3-2) and TRBJ1-5; weak D call: TRBD1 (6 bases). The CDR3 runs to 15 residues. CDR1 and CDR2 (germline): LGHDT, YNNKEL (reference sequence). Trimming shortened V by 6 bases and J by 3 bases, and 15 bases separated the two germline ends. As DNA, the CDR3 is TGTGCCAGCAGTTTACAGGGTATGAACAATCAGCCCCAGCATTTT. Translating gives CASSLQGMNNQPQHF.

V usage is TRBV7-3 and J usage is TRBJ1-2; no clear D. The CDR3 contains 14 residues. Germline loops: CDR1 SGHTA, CDR2 FQGTGA. V gave up 5 bases and J gave up 3 bases, with 13 bases separating them. CDR3 residues: CASSTGMNDYGYTF. The CDR3 DNA follows: TGTGCCAGCAGCACGGGGATGAACGACTATGGCTACACCTTC.